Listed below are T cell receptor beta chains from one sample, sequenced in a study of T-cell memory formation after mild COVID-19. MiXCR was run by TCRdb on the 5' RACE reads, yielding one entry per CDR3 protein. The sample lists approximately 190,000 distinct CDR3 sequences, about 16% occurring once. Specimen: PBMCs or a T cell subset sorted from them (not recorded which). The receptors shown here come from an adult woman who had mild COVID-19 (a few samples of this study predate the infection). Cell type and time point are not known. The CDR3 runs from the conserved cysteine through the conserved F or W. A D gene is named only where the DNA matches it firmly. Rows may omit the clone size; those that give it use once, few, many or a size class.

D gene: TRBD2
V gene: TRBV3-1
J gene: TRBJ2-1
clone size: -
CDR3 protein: CASSQASGRGFWSEQFF
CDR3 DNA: TGTGCCAGCAGCCAAGCATCAGGGAGGGGATTTTGGAGTGAGCAGTTCTTC

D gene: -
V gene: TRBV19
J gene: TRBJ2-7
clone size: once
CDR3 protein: CASKDSYSSYEQYF
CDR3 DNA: TGTGCCAGTAAAGACAGTTACAGCTCCTACGAGCAGTACTTC

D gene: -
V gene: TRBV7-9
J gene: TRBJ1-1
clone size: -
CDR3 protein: CASSLGVGRLDTEAFF
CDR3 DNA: TGTGCCAGCAGCTTAGGTGTGGGGCGGTTGGACACTGAAGCTTTCTTT

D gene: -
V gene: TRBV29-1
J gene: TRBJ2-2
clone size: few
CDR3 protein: CSVELNKNTGELFF
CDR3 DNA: TGCAGCGTTGAACTTAACAAGAACACCGGGGAGCTGTTTTTT

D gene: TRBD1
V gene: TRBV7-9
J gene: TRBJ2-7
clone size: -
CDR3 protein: CASRSQGQGSYEQYF
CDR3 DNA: TGTGCCAGCAGATCCCAGGGACAGGGGTCCTACGAGCAGTACTTC

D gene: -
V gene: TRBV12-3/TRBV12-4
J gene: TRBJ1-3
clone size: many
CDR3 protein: CASTTLQISVGNTIYF
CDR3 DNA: TGTGCCAGCACTACCCTCCAGATATCAGTCGGAAACACCATATATTTT

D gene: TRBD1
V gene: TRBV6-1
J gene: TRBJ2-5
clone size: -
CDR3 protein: CASSEHGQGAETQYF
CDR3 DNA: TGTGCCAGCAGTGAACATGGACAGGGGGCAGAGACCCAGTACTTC

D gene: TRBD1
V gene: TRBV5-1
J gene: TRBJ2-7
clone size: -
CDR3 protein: CASNRGQNPQYEQYF
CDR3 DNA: TGCGCCAGCAACAGGGGGCAAAATCCTCAGTACGAGCAGTACTTC

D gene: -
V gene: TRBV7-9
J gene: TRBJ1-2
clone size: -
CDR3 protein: CASSLGEGSGGYTF
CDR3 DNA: TGTGCCAGCAGCTTAGGGGAGGGATCAGGGGGCTACACCTTC

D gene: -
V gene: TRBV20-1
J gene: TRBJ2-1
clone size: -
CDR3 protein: CSAKGLYNEQFF
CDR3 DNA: TGCAGTGCGAAGGGACTTTACAATGAGCAGTTCTTC

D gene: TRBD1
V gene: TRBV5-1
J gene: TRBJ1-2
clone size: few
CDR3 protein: CASKQGGSYGYTF
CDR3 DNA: TGCGCCAGCAAGCAGGGGGGTTCCTATGGCTACACCTTC

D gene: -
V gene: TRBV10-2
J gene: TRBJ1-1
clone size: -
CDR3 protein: CASKSAERVTEAFF
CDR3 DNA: TGCGCCAGCAAGTCGGCAGAGCGGGTCACTGAAGCTTTCTTT

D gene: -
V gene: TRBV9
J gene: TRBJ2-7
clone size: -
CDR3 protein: CASSVEMGESYEQYF
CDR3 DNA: TGTGCCAGCAGCGTAGAGATGGGAGAGTCCTACGAGCAGTACTTC

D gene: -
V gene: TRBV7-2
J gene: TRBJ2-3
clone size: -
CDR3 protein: CASSSPRGRGGHTDTQYF
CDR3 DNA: TGTGCCAGCAGCTCCCCCAGGGGGCGGGGGGGGCACACAGATACGCAGTATTTT

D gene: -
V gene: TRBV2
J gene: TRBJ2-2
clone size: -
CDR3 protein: CASSAGGPGELFF
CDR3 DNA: TGTGCCAGCAGTGCCGGGGGCCCCGGGGAGCTGTTTTTT

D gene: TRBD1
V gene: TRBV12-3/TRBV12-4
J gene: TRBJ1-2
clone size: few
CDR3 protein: CASSRQGGVYGYTF
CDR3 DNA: TGTGCCAGCAGCCGACAGGGTGGGGTCTATGGCTACACCTTC

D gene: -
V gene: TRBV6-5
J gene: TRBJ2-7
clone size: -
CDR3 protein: CASSHGVTQYF
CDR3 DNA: TGTGCCAGCAGCCACGGAGTAACGCAGTACTTC

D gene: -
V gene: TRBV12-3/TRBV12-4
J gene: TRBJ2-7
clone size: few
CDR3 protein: CASSLTGSHYEQYF
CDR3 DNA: TGTGCCAGCAGTTTAACAGGGAGCCACTACGAGCAGTACTTC

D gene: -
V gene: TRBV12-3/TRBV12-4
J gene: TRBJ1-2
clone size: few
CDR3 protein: CASSLTLYGYTF
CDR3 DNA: TGTGCCAGCAGTCTAACCCTCTATGGCTACACCTTC

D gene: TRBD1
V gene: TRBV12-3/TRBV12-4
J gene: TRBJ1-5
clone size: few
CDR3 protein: CASSLRGTGNQPQHF
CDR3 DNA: TGTGCCAGCAGTTTAAGGGGGACAGGGAATCAGCCCCAGCATTTT

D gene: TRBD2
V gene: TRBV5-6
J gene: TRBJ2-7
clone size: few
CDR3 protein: CASGRTSAPHEQYF
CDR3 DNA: TGTGCCAGCGGCCGGACTAGCGCCCCCCACGAGCAGTACTTC

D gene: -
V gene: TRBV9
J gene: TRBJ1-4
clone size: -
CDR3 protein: CASSGDEGIEKLFF
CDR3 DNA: TGTGCCAGCAGCGGGGACGAGGGAATTGAAAAACTGTTTTTT

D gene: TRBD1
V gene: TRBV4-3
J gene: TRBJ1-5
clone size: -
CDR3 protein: CASSQDLSRGQQPQHF
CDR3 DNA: TGCGCCAGCAGCCAAGATCTAAGCAGGGGGCAACAGCCCCAGCATTTT

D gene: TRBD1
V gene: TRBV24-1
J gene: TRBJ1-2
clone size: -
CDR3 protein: CATSDSGTGANYGYTF
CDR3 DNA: TGTGCCACCAGTGATTCGGGGACAGGAGCCAACTATGGCTACACCTTC

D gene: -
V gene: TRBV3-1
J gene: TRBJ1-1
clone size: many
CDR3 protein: CASRGGGEAFF
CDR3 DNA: TGTGCCAGCAGAGGGGGAGGGGAAGCTTTCTTT

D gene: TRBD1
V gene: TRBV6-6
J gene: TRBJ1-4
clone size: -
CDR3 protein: CASSDQGGSSEKLFF
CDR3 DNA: TGTGCCAGCAGTGATCAGGGGGGTTCGAGTGAAAAACTGTTTTTT

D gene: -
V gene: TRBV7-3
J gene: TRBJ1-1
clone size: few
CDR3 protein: CASSLDTGEAFF
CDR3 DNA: TGTGCCAGCAGCTTAGATACGGGGGAAGCTTTCTTT

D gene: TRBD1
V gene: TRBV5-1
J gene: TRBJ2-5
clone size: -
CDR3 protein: CASRFGQGKETQYF
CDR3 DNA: TGCGCCAGCAGATTTGGACAGGGAAAAGAGACCCAGTACTTC

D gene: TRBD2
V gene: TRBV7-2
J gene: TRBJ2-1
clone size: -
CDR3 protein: CASSLALAGPPNNEQFF
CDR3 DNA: TGTGCCAGCAGCTTAGCCCTAGCGGGGCCCCCTAACAATGAGCAGTTCTTC

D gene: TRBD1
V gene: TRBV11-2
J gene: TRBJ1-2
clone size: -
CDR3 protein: CASSLDQGANYGYTF
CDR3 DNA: TGTGCCAGCAGCTTAGATCAGGGGGCTAACTATGGCTACACCTTC

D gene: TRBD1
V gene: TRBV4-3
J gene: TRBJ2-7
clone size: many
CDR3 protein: CASSQDTGQGAKEQYF
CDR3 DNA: TGCGCCAGCAGCCAAGATACAGGACAGGGGGCTAAAGAGCAGTACTTC

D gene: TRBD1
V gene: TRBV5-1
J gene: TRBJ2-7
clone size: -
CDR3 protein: CASSSGQGRRYEQYF
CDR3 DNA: TGCGCCAGCAGCTCAGGACAGGGAAGAAGGTACGAGCAGTACTTC

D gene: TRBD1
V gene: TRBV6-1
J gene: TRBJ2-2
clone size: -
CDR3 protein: CASPSWGTGSTGELFF
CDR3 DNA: TGTGCCAGCCCCTCATGGGGGACAGGGAGTACCGGGGAGCTGTTTTTT

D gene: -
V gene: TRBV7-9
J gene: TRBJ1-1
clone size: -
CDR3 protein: CASSPIMNTEAFF
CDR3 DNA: TGTGCCAGCAGCCCAATTATGAACACTGAAGCTTTCTTT

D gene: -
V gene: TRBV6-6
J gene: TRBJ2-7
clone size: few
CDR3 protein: CASSRVNSGEQYF
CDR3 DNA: TGTGCCAGCAGCAGGGTGAACTCGGGCGAGCAGTACTTC

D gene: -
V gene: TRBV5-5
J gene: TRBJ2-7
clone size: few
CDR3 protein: CASSFLSGPAYEQYF
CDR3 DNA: TGTGCCAGCAGCTTCTTGTCCGGGCCCGCCTACGAGCAGTACTTC

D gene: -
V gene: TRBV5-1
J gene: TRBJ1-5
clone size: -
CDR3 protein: CASSPWPNSNQPQHF
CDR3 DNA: TGCGCCAGCAGCCCATGGCCGAATAGCAATCAGCCCCAGCATTTT

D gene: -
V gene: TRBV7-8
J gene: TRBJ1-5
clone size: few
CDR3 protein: CASSLAAGGNQPQHF
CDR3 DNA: TGTGCCAGCAGCTTAGCGGCAGGGGGCAATCAGCCCCAGCATTTT

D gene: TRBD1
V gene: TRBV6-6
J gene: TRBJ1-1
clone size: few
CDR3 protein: CASSTGGTANTEAFF
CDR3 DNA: TGTGCCAGCAGTACCGGAGGGACAGCGAACACTGAAGCTTTCTTT

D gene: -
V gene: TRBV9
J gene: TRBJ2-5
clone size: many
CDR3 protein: CASSKSGQATQETQYF
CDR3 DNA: TGTGCCAGCAGTAAGAGTGGGCAGGCGACGCAAGAGACCCAGTACTTC

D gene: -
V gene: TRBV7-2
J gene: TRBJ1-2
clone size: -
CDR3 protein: CASSFDGNYGYTF
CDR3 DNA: TGTGCCAGCAGCTTCGACGGAAACTATGGCTACACCTTC

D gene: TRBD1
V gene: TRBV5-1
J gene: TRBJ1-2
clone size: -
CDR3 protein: CASSGTGTGDGYTF
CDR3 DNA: TGCGCCAGCAGCGGAACCGGGACAGGGGATGGCTACACCTTC

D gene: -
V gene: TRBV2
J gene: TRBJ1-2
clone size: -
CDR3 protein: CASSERGGAFYGYTF
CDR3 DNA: TGTGCCAGCAGTGAAAGGGGAGGAGCATTTTATGGCTACACCTTC

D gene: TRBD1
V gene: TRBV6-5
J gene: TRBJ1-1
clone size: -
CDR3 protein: CASSYSGQGRMNTEAFF
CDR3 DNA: TGTGCCAGCAGTTACTCTGGACAGGGAAGGATGAACACTGAAGCTTTCTTT

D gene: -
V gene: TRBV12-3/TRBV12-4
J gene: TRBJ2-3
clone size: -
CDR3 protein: CASSPLSTDTQYF
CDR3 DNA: TGTGCCAGCAGCCCCCTCAGCACAGATACGCAGTATTTT

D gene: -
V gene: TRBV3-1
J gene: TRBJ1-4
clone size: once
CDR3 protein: CASSRVPRAREKLFF
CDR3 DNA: TGTGCCAGCAGCCGGGTCCCCAGGGCTCGTGAAAAACTGTTTTTT

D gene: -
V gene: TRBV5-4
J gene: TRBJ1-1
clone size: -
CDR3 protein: CASSHDRNTEAFF
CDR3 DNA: TGTGCCAGCAGCCACGACAGAAACACTGAAGCTTTCTTT

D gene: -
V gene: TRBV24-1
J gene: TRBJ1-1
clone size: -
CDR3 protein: CATSEGNTEAFF
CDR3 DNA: TGTGCCACCTCGGAGGGGAACACTGAAGCTTTCTTT

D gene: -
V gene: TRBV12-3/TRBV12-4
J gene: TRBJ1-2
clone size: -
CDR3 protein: CASSRMGGYGYTF
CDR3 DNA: TGTGCCAGCAGTAGGATGGGGGGCTATGGCTACACCTTC

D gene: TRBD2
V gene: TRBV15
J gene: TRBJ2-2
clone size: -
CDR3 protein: CATSSGSLAGVNGELFF
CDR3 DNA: TGTGCCACCAGCAGCGGATCTCTAGCGGGGGTGAACGGGGAGCTGTTTTTT

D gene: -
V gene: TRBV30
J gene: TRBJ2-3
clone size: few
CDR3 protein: CAGSSKAQGTDTQYF
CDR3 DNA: TGTGCCGGGTCCTCCAAGGCCCAGGGCACAGATACGCAGTATTTT